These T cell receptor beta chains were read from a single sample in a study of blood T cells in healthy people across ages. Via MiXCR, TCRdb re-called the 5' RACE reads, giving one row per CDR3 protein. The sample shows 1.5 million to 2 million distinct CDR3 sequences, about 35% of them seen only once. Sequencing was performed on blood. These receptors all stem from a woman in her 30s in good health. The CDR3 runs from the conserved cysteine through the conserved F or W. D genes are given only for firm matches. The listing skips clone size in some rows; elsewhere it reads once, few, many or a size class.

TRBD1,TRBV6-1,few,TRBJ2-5,TGTGCCAGCAGGGCACTGGGACAGGGGGAGACCCAGTACTTC,CASRALGQGETQYF
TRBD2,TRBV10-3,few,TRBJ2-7,TGTGCCATCAGTGAGGCCCTAGCGGGAACCTACGAGCAGTACTTC,CAISEALAGTYEQYF
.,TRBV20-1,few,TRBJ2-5,TGCAGTGCTCCGGGACCGGAGACCCAGTACTTC,CSAPGPETQYF
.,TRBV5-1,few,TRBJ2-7,TGCGCCAGCAGCTCATACCCACGAGGGCGCTCCTACGAGCAGTACTTC,CASSSYPRGRSYEQYF
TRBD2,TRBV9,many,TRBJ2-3,TGTGCCAGCAGCGTAGAGGATAGCGGGAGATCAGATACGCAGTATTTT,CASSVEDSGRSDTQYF
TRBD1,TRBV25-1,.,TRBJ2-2,TGTGCCAGCAGTGAATTCGGGACAGGGCTCGCCGGAGAGCTGTTTTTT,CASSEFGTGLAGELFF
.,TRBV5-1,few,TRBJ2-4,TGCGCCAGCAGTTTTCCAGGGACTCAAAACATTCAGTACTTC,CASSFPGTQNIQYF
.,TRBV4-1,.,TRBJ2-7,TGCGCCAGCAGCCAAGATTCCCTGGACAAAAGCCCCTACGAGCAGTACTTC,CASSQDSLDKSPYEQYF
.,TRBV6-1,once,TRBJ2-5,TGTGCCAGCAGTAGTACAATAACCGGGACAAAGAAAGAGACCCAGTACTTC,CASSSTITGTKKETQYF
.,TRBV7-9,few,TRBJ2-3,TGTGCCAGCAGTTATACGGGGACCATGAATACGCAGTATTTT,CASSYTGTMNTQYF
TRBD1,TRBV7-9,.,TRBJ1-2,TGTGCCAGCAGCCCTAGACTGGGACAGATCTATGGCTACACCTTC,CASSPRLGQIYGYTF
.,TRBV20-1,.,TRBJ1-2,TGCAGTGCTAGAATCAGGCACGGCTACACCTTC,CSARIRHGYTF
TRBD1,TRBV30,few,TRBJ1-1,TGTGCCTGGAGCCAAGTCCAGGACAGGGGTAAAGCTTTCTTT,CAWSQVQDRGKAFF
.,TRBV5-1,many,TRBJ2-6,TGCGCCAGCAGCTTGGGACCGCCCTCTGGGGCCAACGTCCTGACTTTC,CASSLGPPSGANVLTF
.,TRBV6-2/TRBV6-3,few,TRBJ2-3,TGTGCCAGCACCAACCTTTACACAGGTACGCAGTATTTT,CASTNLYTGTQYF
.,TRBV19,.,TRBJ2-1,TGTGCCACCAAGCGGAGTTACAATGAGCAGTTCTTC,CATKRSYNEQFF
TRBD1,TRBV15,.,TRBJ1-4,TGTGCCACCAGCAGAGCCGGGACAGGGAATGAAAAACTGTTTTTT,CATSRAGTGNEKLFF
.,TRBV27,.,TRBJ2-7,TGTGCCAGCAAAGGGGCAAGGGAAGCCTACGAGCAGTACTTC,CASKGAREAYEQYF